These 12 T cell receptor beta chains were sequenced from one sample in a study of cytomegalovirus exposure and HLA in healthy donors. In the PCR, 60 Vbeta and 13 Jbeta primers were used. TCRdb's copy holds only in-frame clones and misses some; the assay was immunoSEQ multiplex PCR. The sample records approximately 150,000 clones, roughly 79% being singletons. The sequencing sample was made of PBMCs. The receptors were gathered from a woman between 55 and 75 years old in good health and CMV-seropositive.

This clone appeared a single time. This chain uses TRBV30 with TRBJ1-1, with D unclear. V was trimmed by 1 base and J by 1 base, leaving 7 bases between them. This CDR3 spans 13 amino acids. Germline-derived CDR1 and CDR2 are GTSNPN and SVGIG (reference sequence). The CDR3 protein is CAWSASGNTEAFF. For the CDR3, the DNA is TGTGCCTGGAGTGCATCAGGGAACACTGAAGCTTTCTTT.

The gene calls are TRBV9 and TRBJ2-3, with a tentative D call TRBD1 (6 bases). This CDR3 spans 16 amino acids. The germline V gene has CDR1 SGDLS and CDR2 YYNGEE. V was trimmed by 4 bases and J by 2 bases, leaving 17 bases between them. In nucleotides, the CDR3 is TGTGCCAGCAGCTTACCAGGGGTTCCCATCACAGATACGCAGTATTTT. This translates into CASSLPGVPITDTQYF.

The J gene is TRBJ2-7, the V gene TRBV30; 11 bases are a match to TRBD2. Germline loops: CDR1 GTSNPN, CDR2 SVGIG (reference sequence). CDR3 length: 16 amino acids. J lost 2 bases, V lost 3 bases, and 9 bases had no gene match. DNA of the CDR3: TGTGCCTGGAGAGGGGCTAGCGGGAGGTTAGCCTACGAGCAGTACTTC. Residues: CAWRGASGRLAYEQYF.

The rearrangement joins TRBV18 to TRBJ2-7, with D possibly matching TRBD2 (5 bases). The CDR3 loop spans 12 amino acids. In germline, CDR1 is KGHSH, CDR2 LQKENI. V lost 4 bases and J lost 3, with 7 bases in between. DNA for the CDR3: TGTGCCAGCTCACGGGAGAACTACGAGCAGTACTTC. Its translation: CASSRENYEQYF.

The chain has TRBV19 and TRBJ1-5, with 8 bases fitting TRBD1. The trim removed 9 bases at V and 3 bases at J, leaving 7 bases unmatched. The germline V gene encodes CDR1 LNHDA and CDR2 SQIVND (reference sequence). The CDR3 contains 14 residues. This chain's CDR3 is CASWGQATNQPQHF. For the CDR3, the DNA is TGTGCCAGCTGGGGACAGGCGACCAATCAGCCCCAGCATTTT. The variable domain in full, completed from reference TRBV19 and TRBJ1-5, reads DGGITQSPKYLFRKEGQNVTLSCEQNLNHDAMYWYRQDPGQGLRLIYYSQIVNDFQKGDIAEGYSVSREKKESFPLTVTSAQKNPTAFYLCASWGQATNQPQHFGDGTRLSIL.

The J gene is TRBJ1-1, the V gene TRBV7-3; no definite D call. This CDR3 region has 14 residues. V was shortened by 5 bases and J by 6 bases, with 16 bases between the two germline ends. CDR1 is SGHTA, CDR2 FQGTGA, per germline. DNA for the CDR3: TGTGCCAGCAGCCCCGCCGGGGAGTGGGCTGAAGCTTTCTTT. It specifies CASSPAGEWAEAFF.

The J gene is TRBJ1-4, the V gene TRBV7-8, with a possible D match to TRBD1 (5 bases). The CDR3 contains 14 residues. The V gene's germline CDR1 is SGHVS and CDR2 FQNEAQ. The V and J ends lost 5 bases and 8 bases respectively, with 15 bases between them. Here the CDR3 reads CASSTSRVGEKLFF. DNA of the CDR3: TGTGCCAGCAGCACCTCCAGGGTTGGGGAAAAACTGTTTTTT.

The chain joins TRBV18 to TRBJ1-4, with D possibly being TRBD1 (5 bases). Per germline, CDR1 KGHSH and CDR2 LQKENI. V dropped 2 bases and J dropped 1 base, with 8 bases sitting between them. The CDR3 spans 15 residues. The CDR3 sequence is CASSPSRETNEKLFF. CDR3 bases: TGTGCCAGCTCACCAAGCAGGGAAACTAATGAAAAACTGTTTTTT.

This clone appeared a single time. This rearrangement joins TRBV28 to TRBJ2-7; no clear D. V was clipped by 5 bases and J by 0 bases, with 17 bases between them. Germline CDR1 MDHEN, CDR2 SYDVKM. This CDR3 has 16 residues. The CDR3 DNA reads as TGTGCCAGCAGTCCCGCCGGCCAGCGCTTCTCCTACGAGCAGTACTTC. Amino acids: CASSPAGQRFSYEQYF.

This rearrangement joins TRBV19 to TRBJ1-2, with 7 bases lining up with TRBD1. CDR3 size: 13 residues. CDR1 and CDR2 from the germline V gene are LNHDA and SQIVND (reference sequence). Unmatched junction bases numbered 7, after V lost 3 bases and J lost 9 bases. CDR3 residues: CASSIGQGESYTF. In nucleotides, the CDR3 is TGTGCCAGTAGTATCGGGCAGGGGGAGAGCTACACCTTC.

V gene TRBV5-1 combines with J gene TRBJ2-7, with TRBD1 matching over 9 bases. Trimming took 0 bases from V and 7 from J; bases not matched to a gene: 5. This CDR3 comprises 14 residues. Germline-derived CDR1 and CDR2 are SGHRS and YFSETQ. Here the CDR3 DNA reads TGCGCCAGCAGCTTGGCGGTGACAGGGGGTGAGCAGTACTTC. Translation gives CASSLAVTGGEQYF.

This clone was detected a few times. The rearrangement uses TRBV6-5 and TRBJ1-5; TRBD1 might be the D (5 bases). V shed 5 bases and J shed 7 bases, with 18 bases lying between them. The CDR3 totals 15 residues. Germline V lookup: CDR1 MNHEY, CDR2 SVGAGI. This CDR3 is CASSNGGGAGQPQHF. CDR3 bases: TGTGCCAGCAGTAACGGCGGGGGAGCGGGCCAGCCCCAGCATTTT.